This T cell receptor beta chain was profiled in a study of beta chain features in type 1 diabetes. For the study at large: Taken together, all samples contributed some 100 million examined sorted cells.

Expressed TCRB transcripts were sequenced after all isolated RNA was converted to cDNA. Assay used: immunoSEQ multiplex PCR; TCRdb lists only in-frame clones, some missing. The sample has around 690,000 clones; approximately 13% are singletons. This clone showed up just a few times. Its antigen remains unidentified. General study points: Type 1 diabetes patients had moderately but significantly shorter TCRB CDR3s in all four CD4+ subsets. Unsettled here was the matter of whether HLA type influences TCRB rearrangement.

The CDR3 is made up of 13 amino acids. V was trimmed by 1 base and J by 5 bases, leaving 9 bases between them. CDR1 is SGHAT, CDR2 FQNNGV, per germline. All sorted populations exceeded 95% purity. Material: naive CD4+ T cells from blood. The chain is built from TRBV11-2 and TRBJ2-7; a weak D match, TRBD1 (5 bases). The receptor was isolated from a man aged 30 to 39 with type 1 diabetes. The CDR3 DNA reads as TGTGCCAGCAGCTTAGCCAGGGTCCACGAGCAGTACTTC. It codes for CASSLARVHEQYF. Looking up the rest from reference TRBV11-2 and TRBJ2-7 gives the full variable domain: EAGVAQSPRYKIIEKRQSVAFWCNPISGHATLYWYQQILGQGPKLLIQFQNNGVVDDSQLPKDRFSAERLKGVDSTLKIQPAKLEDSAVYLCASSLARVHEQYFGPGTRLTVT.